The source of this T cell receptor (beta chain) is a study of cytomegalovirus exposure and HLA in healthy donors. As for the study in general: A later analysis reported the same platform for the 95 to 150 validation repertoires and the approximately 640 first-cohort repertoires. Points from the study as a whole: Reports showed the classifier diagnosing cytomegalovirus status with high specificity and sensitivity. The authors listed some 150 TCR beta chains as cytomegalovirus-associated.

Germline trimming cut 5 bases from V and 2 bases from J; bases unmatched to any gene: 12. Germline V gene data show CDR1 as LGHNA and CDR2 as YNFKEQ. The CDR3 totals 18 residues. As for this clone: Its antigen is unknown.

Sequencing was performed with immunoSEQ multiplex PCR; in TCRdb, only in-frame clones are kept and a portion is missing. The sample holds roughly 130,000 clones; under 90% are singletons and the top ten take 3% to 3.5%. The TCR originated in a man aged 25 to 40 in good health and CMV-seronegative. The sample comprised PBMCs. The rearrangement uses TRBV4-2 and TRBJ2-7, with TRBD2 matching over 13 bases. The CDR3 nucleotides read TGTGCCAGCAGCGGAGGACTAGCGGGGGCCCCGCCACCCTACGAGCAGTACTTC. Translated: CASSGGLAGAPPPYEQYF.